This is a list of T cell receptor beta chains from one sample in a study of T cell responses to AZD1222 COVID-19 vaccine. Profiled with immunoSEQ multiplex PCR; TCRdb holds only in-frame clones, not every one. The table records around 160,000 clones, approximately 88% of them present only once. This specimen consisted of peripheral blood, obtained on day 0 of AZD1222 vaccination. The receptors come from an adult in good health. The CDR3 runs from the conserved cysteine through the conserved F or W.

J gene: TRBJ1-3; V gene: TRBV10-3; CDR3 protein: CAISEATGEGGNTIYF
J gene: TRBJ2-3; V gene: TRBV6-5; CDR3 protein: CAGTDTGGTDTQYF
J gene: TRBJ1-4; V gene: TRBV19; CDR3 protein: CASSGLGQLNEKLFF
J gene: TRBJ2-7; V gene: TRBV4-2; CDR3 protein: CASSQDQGAGLREQYF
J gene: TRBJ1-1; V gene: TRBV6-5; CDR3 protein: CASFPGQGARAFF
J gene: TRBJ1-5; V gene: TRBV29-1; CDR3 protein: CSPPPGGNQPQHF
J gene: TRBJ2-5; V gene: TRBV6-2/TRBV6-3; CDR3 protein: CASSYQGPETQYF
J gene: TRBJ2-7; V gene: TRBV18; CDR3 protein: CASSRGEYEQYF
J gene: TRBJ1-3; V gene: TRBV19; CDR3 protein: CASSMGISSGNTIYF
J gene: TRBJ2-7; V gene: TRBV27; CDR3 protein: CASSPLRAVYEQYF
J gene: TRBJ2-2; V gene: TRBV7-9; CDR3 protein: CASPRQGNTGELFF
J gene: TRBJ2-3; V gene: TRBV6-5; CDR3 protein: CASSPRDTQYF
J gene: TRBJ1-1; V gene: TRBV6-5; CDR3 protein: CASSRGDTEAFF
J gene: TRBJ2-7; V gene: TRBV6-5; CDR3 protein: CASITRQGIGYEQYF
J gene: TRBJ1-4; V gene: TRBV4-3; CDR3 protein: CASSQDWEKLFF
J gene: TRBJ1-2; V gene: TRBV10-3; CDR3 protein: CATSGGDSNYGYTF
J gene: TRBJ2-1; V gene: TRBV24-1; CDR3 protein: CATSPSGREGVNEQFF
J gene: TRBJ2-7; V gene: TRBV30; CDR3 protein: CAWTQGRTYEQYF
J gene: TRBJ1-1; V gene: TRBV7-2; CDR3 protein: CASSPDFYTEAFF
J gene: TRBJ2-1; V gene: TRBV2; CDR3 protein: CASSSRLMSSYNEQFF
J gene: TRBJ1-1; V gene: TRBV6-6; CDR3 protein: CASSSLGNTEAFF
J gene: TRBJ1-2; V gene: TRBV19; CDR3 protein: CASSMGVGYGYTF
J gene: TRBJ2-7; V gene: TRBV15; CDR3 protein: CATSREQGSYEQYF
J gene: TRBJ1-2; V gene: TRBV28; CDR3 protein: CASSSPTVGPSPYGYTF
J gene: TRBJ1-2; V gene: TRBV2; CDR3 protein: CASTIELRQGRGYTF
J gene: TRBJ1-2; V gene: TRBV27; CDR3 protein: CASSPNTGTGWGEYGYTF
J gene: TRBJ2-3; V gene: TRBV7-3; CDR3 protein: CASSYSGGLQDTQYF
J gene: TRBJ2-7; V gene: TRBV18; CDR3 protein: CASSPLVDYEQYF
J gene: TRBJ2-3; V gene: TRBV7-3; CDR3 protein: CASSLSQRGGPSTDTQYF
J gene: TRBJ1-2; V gene: TRBV2; CDR3 protein: CASTTRQGNYGYTF
J gene: TRBJ1-5; V gene: TRBV6-5; CDR3 protein: CASGTRLNQPQHF
J gene: TRBJ1-5; V gene: TRBV4-2; CDR3 protein: CASSQDPVQPQHF
J gene: TRBJ2-3; V gene: TRBV18; CDR3 protein: CASSSSGGAADTQYF
J gene: TRBJ1-2; V gene: TRBV7-2; CDR3 protein: CASSLDGGLFYGYTF
J gene: TRBJ2-6; V gene: TRBV12-5; CDR3 protein: CASGFVLAGGFSGANVLTF
J gene: TRBJ2-7; V gene: TRBV14; CDR3 protein: CASSQVEQGEQYF
J gene: TRBJ2-1; V gene: TRBV7-2; CDR3 protein: CASSLGRIREQFF
J gene: TRBJ1-5; V gene: TRBV7-9; CDR3 protein: CASSLEGVSNQPQHF
J gene: TRBJ1-1; V gene: TRBV27; CDR3 protein: CASSHRGGGGTEAFF
J gene: TRBJ1-4; V gene: TRBV27; CDR3 protein: CASSLYGHNEKLFF
J gene: TRBJ2-2; V gene: TRBV7-2; CDR3 protein: CASSPGPGNTGELFF
J gene: TRBJ2-3; V gene: TRBV4-1; CDR3 protein: CASSQGGSGTGTDTQYF
J gene: TRBJ1-1; V gene: TRBV29-1; CDR3 protein: CSAQQGRTEAFF
J gene: TRBJ1-5; V gene: TRBV7-6; CDR3 protein: CASSAGQPHDGNQPQHF
J gene: TRBJ1-5; V gene: TRBV5-8; CDR3 protein: CASRGGTGSTPQHF
J gene: TRBJ2-1; V gene: TRBV5-1; CDR3 protein: CASSFETGGWDEQFF
J gene: TRBJ2-2; V gene: TRBV29-1; CDR3 protein: CSGRWGGITGELFF
J gene: TRBJ1-1; V gene: TRBV19; CDR3 protein: CASSLRQATNTEAFF
J gene: TRBJ1-2; V gene: TRBV6-5; CDR3 protein: CASSQPGQGNYGYTF
J gene: TRBJ2-1; V gene: TRBV12-3/TRBV12-4; CDR3 protein: CASSAQGREQFF
J gene: TRBJ2-2; V gene: TRBV9; CDR3 protein: CASSRTGANTGELFF
J gene: TRBJ2-1; V gene: TRBV19; CDR3 protein: CASSGRGTSVYSDEQFF
J gene: TRBJ1-4; V gene: TRBV7-9; CDR3 protein: CASSLDVGQNEKLFF
J gene: TRBJ1-6; V gene: TRBV2; CDR3 protein: CASGLAKNSPLHF